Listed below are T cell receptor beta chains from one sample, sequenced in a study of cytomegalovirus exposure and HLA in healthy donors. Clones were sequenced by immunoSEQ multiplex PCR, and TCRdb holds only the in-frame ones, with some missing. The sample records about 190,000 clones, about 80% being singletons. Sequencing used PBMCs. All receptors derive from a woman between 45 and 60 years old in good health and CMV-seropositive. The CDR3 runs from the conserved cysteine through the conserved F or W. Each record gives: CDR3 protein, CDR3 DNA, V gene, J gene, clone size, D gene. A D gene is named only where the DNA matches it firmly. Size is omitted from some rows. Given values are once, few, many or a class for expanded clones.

CDR3 protein: CASSLPGQGYSPLHF
CDR3 DNA: TGTGCCAGCAGCTTGCCCGGACAGGGCTATTCACCCCTCCACTTT
V gene: TRBV5-6
J gene: TRBJ1-6
clone size: .
D gene: TRBD1

CDR3 protein: CASGGVNTEAFF
CDR3 DNA: TGTGCCAGCGGGGGCGTGAACACTGAAGCTTTCTTT
V gene: TRBV6-1
J gene: TRBJ1-1
clone size: .
D gene: .

CDR3 protein: CATGEYYGYTF
CDR3 DNA: TGTGCTACGGGGGAATACTATGGCTACACCTTC
V gene: TRBV7-2
J gene: TRBJ1-2
clone size: .
D gene: .

CDR3 protein: CASTSQGQAGYGYTF
CDR3 DNA: TGTGCCAGCACCTCCCAAGGACAGGCGGGCTATGGCTACACCTTC
V gene: TRBV25-1
J gene: TRBJ1-2
clone size: .
D gene: TRBD1

CDR3 protein: CASSIPVNTGELFF
CDR3 DNA: TGTGCCAGTAGTATTCCGGTGAACACCGGGGAGCTGTTTTTT
V gene: TRBV19
J gene: TRBJ2-2
clone size: .
D gene: .

CDR3 protein: CASSVGGANSYNEQFF
CDR3 DNA: TGTGCCAGCAGCGTAGGCGGGGCCAACTCCTACAATGAGCAGTTCTTC
V gene: TRBV9
J gene: TRBJ2-1
clone size: .
D gene: .

CDR3 protein: CASSGPDTAGVEQFF
CDR3 DNA: TGTGCCAGCAGTGGACCAGACACCGCGGGGGTCGAGCAGTTCTTC
V gene: TRBV25-1
J gene: TRBJ2-1
clone size: .
D gene: TRBD2

CDR3 protein: CASSELSRGTYEQYF
CDR3 DNA: TGTGCCAGCAGTGAACTTTCCAGGGGCACGTACGAGCAGTACTTC
V gene: TRBV2
J gene: TRBJ2-7
clone size: .
D gene: .

CDR3 protein: CASSLDGDSRYQPQHF
CDR3 DNA: TGCGCCAGCAGCTTGGATGGGGACAGTCGATATCAGCCCCAGCATTTT
V gene: TRBV5-1
J gene: TRBJ1-5
clone size: .
D gene: TRBD1

CDR3 protein: CASSLGGLETQYF
CDR3 DNA: TGTGCCAGCAGCTTAGGAGGGCTAGAGACCCAGTACTTC
V gene: TRBV7-2
J gene: TRBJ2-5
clone size: .
D gene: .

CDR3 protein: CASSTGGGQETQYF
CDR3 DNA: TGTGCCAGCAGCACAGGGGGTGGACAAGAGACCCAGTACTTC
V gene: TRBV2
J gene: TRBJ2-5
clone size: .
D gene: TRBD1

CDR3 protein: CASSPLAGANTGELFF
CDR3 DNA: TGTGCCAGTAGTCCGTTGGCAGGGGCGAACACCGGGGAGCTGTTTTTT
V gene: TRBV19
J gene: TRBJ2-2
clone size: .
D gene: .

CDR3 protein: CASSLQKNTEAFF
CDR3 DNA: TGCGCCAGCAGCTTGCAGAAGAACACTGAAGCTTTCTTT
V gene: TRBV5-1
J gene: TRBJ1-1
clone size: few
D gene: .

CDR3 protein: CAIRGTDYEQYF
CDR3 DNA: TGTGCCATCAGGGGGACAGACTACGAGCAGTACTTC
V gene: TRBV6-5
J gene: TRBJ2-7
clone size: .
D gene: TRBD1

CDR3 protein: CASSIDLQPNPTDTQYF
CDR3 DNA: TGTGCCAGTAGTATAGATCTACAGCCGAACCCCACAGATACGCAGTATTTT
V gene: TRBV19
J gene: TRBJ2-3
clone size: .
D gene: .

CDR3 protein: CASSLSSYEQYF
CDR3 DNA: TGTGCCAGCAGCCTCAGCTCCTACGAGCAGTACTTC
V gene: TRBV7-2
J gene: TRBJ2-7
clone size: .
D gene: .

CDR3 protein: CAISEGEAGGYGYTF
CDR3 DNA: TGTGCCATCAGTGAGGGGGAGGCAGGGGGATATGGCTACACCTTC
V gene: TRBV10-3
J gene: TRBJ1-2
clone size: .
D gene: TRBD1

CDR3 protein: CASSQDERATGGKTQYF
CDR3 DNA: TGTGCCAGCAGCCAAGATGAGCGGGCAACGGGCGGGAAGACCCAGTACTTC
V gene: TRBV4-2
J gene: TRBJ2-5
clone size: once
D gene: .

CDR3 protein: CASSQEERGGPYEQYF
CDR3 DNA: TGTGCCAGCAGCCAAGAGGAGCGGGGGGGCCCCTACGAGCAGTACTTC
V gene: TRBV4-2
J gene: TRBJ2-7
clone size: once
D gene: TRBD2

CDR3 protein: CASSESLAGAPGRIF
CDR3 DNA: TGTGCCAGCAGTGAATCCCTAGCGGGGGCGCCTGGAAGGATCTTC
V gene: TRBV6-1
J gene: TRBJ2-1
clone size: .
D gene: TRBD2

CDR3 protein: CASSLGQGNYGYTF
CDR3 DNA: TGTGCCAGCAGCTTGGGACAGGGTAACTATGGCTACACCTTC
V gene: TRBV5-6
J gene: TRBJ1-2
clone size: .
D gene: TRBD1

CDR3 protein: CATSRAGIQPQHF
CDR3 DNA: TGTGCCACCAGCAGAGCGGGGATTCAGCCCCAGCATTTT
V gene: TRBV15
J gene: TRBJ1-5
clone size: .
D gene: .

CDR3 protein: CASSAQGPGLDTQYF
CDR3 DNA: TGTGCCAGCAGCGCCCAGGGGCCAGGGTTGGATACGCAGTATTTT
V gene: TRBV7-2
J gene: TRBJ2-3
clone size: once
D gene: .

CDR3 protein: CASSTGAGNTIYF
CDR3 DNA: TGTGCCAGCAGCACAGGGGCTGGAAACACCATATATTTT
V gene: TRBV7-9
J gene: TRBJ1-3
clone size: many
D gene: TRBD1

CDR3 protein: CASSQAGTGVEQYF
CDR3 DNA: TGTGCCAGCAGCCAAGCGGGGACAGGAGTCGAGCAGTACTTC
V gene: TRBV4-2
J gene: TRBJ2-7
clone size: once
D gene: TRBD1

CDR3 protein: CASSPWGYSGNTIYF
CDR3 DNA: TGTGCCAGTAGTCCCTGGGGCTACTCTGGAAACACCATATATTTT
V gene: TRBV19
J gene: TRBJ1-3
clone size: .
D gene: .

CDR3 protein: CAWSRQGPGPLHF
CDR3 DNA: TGTGCCTGGAGTCGACAGGGCCCCGGGCCCCTCCACTTT
V gene: TRBV30
J gene: TRBJ1-6
clone size: .
D gene: TRBD1

CDR3 protein: CASRRSTDLGELFF
CDR3 DNA: TGTGCCAGCAGACGCTCGACTGACTTGGGGGAGCTGTTTTTT
V gene: TRBV6-6
J gene: TRBJ2-2
clone size: .
D gene: .

CDR3 protein: CASSQGQGDYEQYF
CDR3 DNA: TGCGCCAGCAGCCAAGGACAGGGGGACTACGAGCAGTACTTC
V gene: TRBV4-3
J gene: TRBJ2-7
clone size: few
D gene: TRBD1

CDR3 protein: CASSSGQGAGNQPQHF
CDR3 DNA: TGTGCCAGCAGCTCAGGACAGGGGGCTGGCAATCAGCCCCAGCATTTT
V gene: TRBV11-2
J gene: TRBJ1-5
clone size: .
D gene: TRBD1

CDR3 protein: CASSPRQRGAYEQYF
CDR3 DNA: TGTGCCAGTAGTCCCCGTCAGCGGGGGGCCTACGAGCAGTACTTC
V gene: TRBV19
J gene: TRBJ2-7
clone size: .
D gene: TRBD2

CDR3 protein: CASSSWGQGEKLFF
CDR3 DNA: TGTGCCAGCAGCTCTTGGGGTCAGGGTGAAAAACTGTTTTTT
V gene: TRBV4-2
J gene: TRBJ1-4
clone size: .
D gene: .

CDR3 protein: CASSPTGGREAFF
CDR3 DNA: TGTGCCAGCAGCCCTACGGGGGGGCGTGAAGCTTTCTTT
V gene: TRBV11-1
J gene: TRBJ1-1
clone size: .
D gene: .

CDR3 protein: CASSRLGGLSYEQYF
CDR3 DNA: TGTGCCAGCAGCCGCCTTGGCGGCTTATCCTACGAGCAGTACTTC
V gene: TRBV6-5
J gene: TRBJ2-7
clone size: .
D gene: .

CDR3 protein: CASSLDRTSTDTQYF
CDR3 DNA: TGTGCCAGCAGCTTGGATCGCACTAGCACAGATACGCAGTATTTT
V gene: TRBV5-6
J gene: TRBJ2-3
clone size: .
D gene: .

CDR3 protein: CASSSGPGQRGSPLHF
CDR3 DNA: TGTGCCAGCAGTTCAGGTCCGGGACAGAGGGGTTCACCCCTCCACTTT
V gene: TRBV27
J gene: TRBJ1-6
clone size: .
D gene: TRBD1

CDR3 protein: CASSGDRGYEQYF
CDR3 DNA: TGTGCCAGCAGCGGGGACAGGGGCTACGAGCAGTACTTC
V gene: TRBV9
J gene: TRBJ2-7
clone size: .
D gene: TRBD1

CDR3 protein: CASKPDRANYGYTF
CDR3 DNA: TGTGCCAGTAAACCGGACAGGGCTAACTATGGCTACACCTTC
V gene: TRBV19
J gene: TRBJ1-2
clone size: .
D gene: TRBD1

CDR3 protein: CASSPTTGNYEQYF
CDR3 DNA: TGTGCTAGCAGTCCCACGACAGGAAACTACGAGCAGTACTTC
V gene: TRBV7-7
J gene: TRBJ2-7
clone size: .
D gene: .